One sample yielded the 11 T cell receptor beta chains listed below, sequenced in a study of blood T cell repertoires in COVID-19. Only in-frame clones appear in the TCRdb table, and some are missing; sequencing was by immunoSEQ multiplex PCR. The table lists under 200,000 clones, 85% to 90% of them singletons. Sequencing was performed on peripheral blood. These receptors came from a woman in her seventies with acute or convalescent COVID-19.

The CDR3 nucleotides read TGTGCCACCAGCAGAGATCGCGGGATCCAGCCCCAGCATTTT. This codes for CATSRDRGIQPQHF. The chain recombines TRBV15 with TRBJ1-5; D is undetermined. This CDR3 contains 14 residues. The germline CDR1 and CDR2 sequences are LNHNV and YYDKDF (reference sequence). Trimming shortened V by 0 bases and J by 7 bases, and 10 bases separated the two germline ends.

The rearrangement uses TRBV19 and TRBJ2-6, with TRBD2 matching 9 bases. There are 19 residues in the CDR3. Germline V gene lookup returns CDR1 LNHDA and CDR2 SQIVND (reference sequence). V shed 5 bases and J 0 bases; nucleotides not matched to a gene: 11. The CDR3 DNA reads TGTGCCAGTAGTTTCAGTCGGCTAGCGGGGATCTCTGGGGCCAACGTCCTGACTTTC. Protein: CASSFSRLAGISGANVLTF.

The chain employs TRBV5-1 and TRBJ1-1, with TRBD1 as a possible D gene (6 bases). CDR1 is SGHRS and CDR2 is YFSETQ in the germline V gene. Trimming cost V 0 bases and J 0 bases, with 12 bases left between them. The CDR3 has 16 amino acids. The CDR3 region has the DNA TGCGCCAGCAGCTTGGCGGGGGGCCACATGAACACTGAAGCTTTCTTT. Its translation is CASSLAGGHMNTEAFF.

V and J are TRBV7-9 and TRBJ1-2; 10 bases map to TRBD1. CDR1 and CDR2 from the germline V gene are SEHNR and FQNEAQ (reference sequence). With V trimmed by 3 bases and J by 7 bases, 5 bases remained unmatched. The CDR3 loop spans 14 amino acids. The CDR3 loop is CASSFGQGESGYTF. The CDR3 DNA follows: TGTGCCAGCAGCTTTGGACAGGGGGAGAGTGGCTACACCTTC.

V is TRBV5-6 and J is TRBJ2-1; 12 bases are shared with TRBD1. CDR3 size: 16 residues. After removal of 4 bases from V and 7 bases from J, the junction contained 9 bases not matched to a gene. Germline V gene data show CDR1 as SGHDT and CDR2 as YYEEEE. CDR3 protein: CASSPGTGGRTNEQFF. The CDR3 DNA follows: TGTGCCAGCAGCCCCGGGACAGGGGGCCGAACGAATGAGCAGTTCTTC.

The chain uses TRBV3-1 (or the pseudogene TRBV3-2) and TRBJ1-2; 8 bases fit TRBD1. From germline, CDR1 is LGHDT and CDR2 YNNKEL (reference sequence). V shed 4 bases and J 6 bases; nucleotides not matched to a gene: 4. The length of the CDR3 is 13 residues. The CDR3 here is CASSPSTGDGYTF. CDR3 nucleotide sequence: TGTGCCAGCAGCCCGTCGACAGGGGATGGCTACACCTTC.

This clone was seen only once. The J gene is TRBJ1-1, the V gene TRBV5-1; D uncertain. The CDR3 loop spans 14 amino acids. V lost 5 bases and J 5 bases, leaving 16 bases between the germline ends. Germline CDR1 reads SGHRS; CDR2 reads YFSETQ. CDR3 sequence: CASSSDGRVTEAFF. The CDR3 nucleotides read TGCGCCAGCAGTTCAGACGGTCGGGTGACTGAAGCTTTCTTT.

The chain joins TRBV10-2 to TRBJ1-6; D is perhaps TRBD1 (5 bases). V gave up 0 bases and J gave up 8 bases, with 11 bases separating them. This CDR3 region has 15 residues. Germline V lookup: CDR1 WSHSY, CDR2 SAAADI. The CDR3 spells CASSESAGHYSPLHF. CDR3 nucleotide sequence: TGCGCCAGCAGTGAGTCGGCAGGGCATTATTCACCCCTCCACTTT.

The rearrangement joins TRBV27 to TRBJ1-2; D is unclear. Between the trimmed V and J ends, which lost 3 bases and 4 bases, there was a span of 9 bases. Germline assignment: CDR1 MNHEY and CDR2 SMNVEV (reference sequence). The CDR3 spans 13 residues. The CDR3 DNA reads as TGTGCCAGCAGTTTGGGCCGCCTCTATGGCTACACCTTC. Its protein is CASSLGRLYGYTF.

As for this clone: Other nucleotide sequences in the sample specify the same CDR3. The rearrangement uses TRBV6-5 and TRBJ2-1; unclear D gene. V was cut by 2 bases and J by 7 bases, with 3 bases left in between. Germline V gene lookup returns CDR1 MNHEY and CDR2 SVGAGI. There are 11 residues in the CDR3. CDR3 sequence: CASSYLNEQFF. Written as DNA, the CDR3 is TGTGCCAGCAGTTACCTGAATGAGCAGTTCTTC.

The genes are TRBV6-1 and TRBJ1-5, with 9 bases that match TRBD1. From germline, CDR1 is MNHNS and CDR2 SASEGT. The CDR3 contains 15 residues. V gave up 2 bases and J gave up 9 bases; unmatched junction bases: 8. The CDR3 sequence is CASSEWTGDEGPQHF. CDR3 nucleotides: TGTGCCAGCAGTGAATGGACAGGGGATGAAGGGCCCCAGCATTTT.